These 17 T cell receptor beta chains share one sample of origin, sequenced in a study of T cells in Graves' hyperthyroidism and ophthalmopathy (dated by TCRdb to about 2019). Library preparation employed multiplex PCR. The sequencing machine was an Illumina HiSeq 2000. The TCR beta CDR3 regions were amplified from RNA transcripts. The TCR CDR3 was subjected to a first round of RT-PCR using the HTBI primer set and the Qiagen OneStep RT-PCR kit. In TCRdb, the public reads were trimmed at Q25 with fastp and aligned with MiXCR, with productive beta chains retained. Entries are consolidated by CDR3 protein sequence, retaining the most common genes and DNA. The sample table contains some 270,000 distinct CDR3 sequences; only one count was recorded for approximately 14% of them. The ten largest clones add up to 7.9% of the sample. The sample consisted of blood. The receptors originated from a woman aged 40-49 years with Graves' hyperthyroidism.

The genes are TRBV5-1 and TRBJ2-7; a possible D gene is TRBD1 (6 bases). The CDR3 length is 13 residues. Per germline, CDR1 SGHRS and CDR2 YFSETQ. The germline V and J ends were trimmed by 5 bases and 3 bases, with 12 bases remaining between them. CDR3 in DNA: TGCGCCAGCAGTCGGGACAACAACTACGAGCAGTACTTC. Protein sequence: CASSRDNNYEQYF.

This clonotype has ten or more counts. The chain uses TRBV6-1 and TRBJ2-7; no definite D call. Germline V lookup: CDR1 MNHNS, CDR2 SASEGT. Trimming pared 5 bases from V and 7 bases from J, leaving 15 bases between. This CDR3 has 13 amino acids. This CDR3 reads CASSSGPTGEQYF. Written as DNA, the CDR3 is TGTGCCAGCAGTTCCGGCCCAACCGGGGAGCAGTACTTC.

DNA for the CDR3: TGTGCCAGTAAATATGGGCCCACAGATACGCAGTATTTT. It specifies CASKYGPTDTQYF. The chain links TRBV19 to TRBJ2-3; D call uncertain. V lost 7 bases to trimming and J lost 2 bases, with 10 bases between them. The CDR3 sequence is 13 residues long. Germline V gene sequence: CDR1 LNHDA, CDR2 SQIVND (reference sequence).

This clonotype was detected ten times or more. The rearrangement uses TRBV3-1 and TRBJ2-3; unclear D gene. The length of the CDR3 is 14 residues. Trimming pared 0 bases from V and 4 bases from J, leaving 8 bases between. From germline, CDR1 is LGHDT and CDR2 YNNKEL (reference sequence). As DNA, the CDR3 is TGTGCCAGCAGCCAAGACACGGGTTCAGATACGCAGTATTTT. Amino acids: CASSQDTGSDTQYF.

The CDR3, as DNA: TGCGCCAGCAGCTTGGGAGTGGGACAGGAGTATGGCTACACCTTC. Its protein is CASSLGVGQEYGYTF. This rearrangement joins TRBV5-1 to TRBJ1-2, with 8 bases lining up with TRBD1. This CDR3 has 15 amino acids. CDR1 is SGHRS, CDR2 YFSETQ, per germline. J gave up 5 bases and V 0 bases, and 6 bases lay outside the gene matches. The full variable domain, in which reference TRBV5-1 and TRBJ1-2 provide the parts outside the CDR3, is KAGVTQTPRYLIKTRGQQVTLSCSPISGHRSVSWYQQTPGQGLQFLFEYFSETQRNKGNFPGRFSGRQFSNSRSEMNVSTLELGDSALYLCASSLGVGQEYGYTFGSGTRLTVV.

Turning to this clonotype: This may come from a read error, since a much larger clone is one base off. V gene TRBV6-1 combines with J gene TRBJ1-6, with D possibly being TRBD1 (5 bases). Germline CDR1 and CDR2: MNHNS and SASEGT. The germline V and J ends were trimmed by 4 bases and 6 bases, with 10 bases remaining between them. The CDR3 contains 14 residues. The CDR3 coding sequence is TGTGCCAGCAGTGGCAAGGGGCCTAATTCACCCCTCCACTTT. Amino acid sequence: CASSGKGPNSPLHF.

The chain links TRBV19 to TRBJ2-4, with 8 bases that match TRBD1. The CDR3 is 14 residues long. Germline V gene sequence: CDR1 LNHDA, CDR2 SQIVND (reference sequence). V lost 7 bases, J lost 10 bases, and 12 bases stayed unmatched. The CDR3 nucleotides read TGTGCCAGTAAACGGGACAGGCTGAACGGGATTCAGTACTTC. Amino acid sequence: CASKRDRLNGIQYF.

Many counts were recorded for this clonotype. The chain has TRBV6-1 and TRBJ1-2; D gene unclear. The CDR3 has 11 amino acids. The germline CDR1 and CDR2 sequences are MNHNS and SASEGT. The V end lost 7 bases, the J end lost 8 bases, and 11 bases lay between the germline ends. DNA of the CDR3: TGTGCCAGCAAACAACTGGGGGGCTACACCTTC. Residues: CASKQLGGYTF.

V is TRBV7-9 and J is TRBJ1-2, with a weak D call TRBD1 (6 bases). The CDR3 loop spans 11 amino acids. Germline loops: CDR1 SEHNR, CDR2 FQNEAQ (reference sequence). Trimming removed 1 base from V and 14 bases from J, with 11 bases in between. The CDR3, as DNA: TGTGCCAGCAGCTTAGAGGACAGCAAAACCTTC. Translation gives CASSLEDSKTF.

There are many counts of this clonotype. V gene TRBV20-1 combines with J gene TRBJ2-1; D perhaps matches TRBD2 (5 bases). CDR1 DFQATT and CDR2 SNEGSKA come from the germline V gene (reference sequence). V was trimmed by 5 bases and J by 4 bases, leaving 18 bases between them. This CDR3 is built from 15 residues. The CDR3 DNA sequence: TGCAGTGCTCGTCCAGGACTGGGTGGGTACAATGAGCAGTTCTTC. Amino acid sequence: CSARPGLGGYNEQFF.

This clonotype has at least ten counts. The chain employs TRBV7-8 and TRBJ1-6; D uncertain. The CDR3 runs to 13 residues. Trimming cost V 3 bases and J 7 bases, with 7 bases left between them. The V gene's germline CDR1 is SGHVS and CDR2 FQNEAQ. The CDR3: CASSLARNSPLHF. The DNA for the CDR3 is TGTGCCAGCAGCTTGGCCCGAAATTCACCCCTCCACTTT.

This clonotype was seen more than once but under ten times. The chain couples TRBV18 to TRBJ1-6, with D uncertain. V was shortened by 0 bases and J by 6 bases, with 18 bases between the two germline ends. The CDR3 loop spans 18 amino acids. The germline V gene encodes CDR1 KGHSH and CDR2 LQKENI. CDR3 coding DNA: TGTGCCAGCTCACCACCGGGAGGTCGAAGCGCGGGTAATTCACCCCTCCACTTT. Translating gives CASSPPGGRSAGNSPLHF. Drawing the rest from reference TRBV18 and TRBJ1-6, the complete variable domain is NAGVMQNPRHLVRRRGQEARLRCSPMKGHSHVYWYRQLPEEGLKFMVYLQKENIIDESGMPKERFSAEFPKEGPSILRIQQVVRGDSAAYFCASSPPGGRSAGNSPLHFGNGTRLTVT.

The chain links TRBV11-2 to TRBJ2-5; 10 bases align to TRBD1. V lost 2 bases and J lost 1; bases outside the gene matches: 7. The CDR3 loop spans 17 amino acids. Per germline, CDR1 SGHAT and CDR2 FQNNGV. DNA for the CDR3: TGTGCCAGCAGCTTAACCTCCGGGACAGGGGCCCAAGAGACCCAGTACTTC. Translation: CASSLTSGTGAQETQYF.

This chain connects TRBV20-1 to TRBJ1-5, with TRBD1 as a possible D gene (6 bases). Germline V gene data show CDR1 as DFQATT and CDR2 as SNEGSKA (reference sequence). Trimming took 6 bases from V and 2 from J, leaving 14 bases between them. This CDR3 has 14 amino acids. CDR3 in amino acids: CSARDKVGNQPQHF. Written as DNA, the CDR3 is TGCAGTGCCCGGGACAAGGTGGGCAATCAGCCCCAGCATTTT.

This clonotype was seen at least ten times. The chain recombines TRBV20-1 with TRBJ1-5, with D unresolved. The CDR3 runs 13 residues. V was clipped by 3 bases and J by 3 bases, with 9 bases between them. Per germline, CDR1 DFQATT and CDR2 SNEGSKA (reference sequence). CDR3 DNA: TGCAGTGCTAGTGGCCCGGTCAATCAGCCCCAGCATTTT. Protein sequence: CSASGPVNQPQHF.

This clonotype was detected many times. The chain combines TRBV15 with TRBJ2-3, with D hard to call. The V end was cut by 1 base, the J end by 5 bases, with 7 bases between. This CDR3 has 13 amino acids. In germline, CDR1 is LNHNV, CDR2 YYDKDF (reference sequence). The CDR3, as DNA: TGTGCCACCAGCAGAGGGATGGAAGATACGCAGTATTTT. Its translation: CATSRGMEDTQYF.

V and J are TRBV6-1 and TRBJ2-1; 9 bases are shared with TRBD2. Germline V gene lookup returns CDR1 MNHNS and CDR2 SASEGT. After removal of 4 bases from V and 6 bases from J, the junction contained 7 bases not matched to a gene. CDR3 length: 15 residues. CDR3: CASSGLEREVNEQFF. DNA for the CDR3: TGTGCCAGCAGTGGGCTCGAGCGGGAGGTCAATGAGCAGTTCTTC.